This passage covers 10 T cell receptor beta chains from one sample sequenced in a study of blood T cell repertoires in COVID-19. Repertoires were generated with immunoSEQ multiplex PCR, while TCRdb's copy carries only in-frame clones and drops some. The repertoire holds 110,000 to 150,000 clones, with over 75% as singletons. The sequenced sample was peripheral blood. These receptors originate from a human donor in a cohort sampled during active COVID-19.

The chain links TRBV6-2 or TRBV6-3 to TRBJ2-1; unclear D gene. The CDR3 consists of 15 residues. CDR1 MNHEY and CDR2 SVGEGT come from the germline V gene. Trimming shortened V by 4 bases and J by 6 bases, and 16 bases separated the two germline ends. The DNA of the CDR3 is TGTGCCAGCAGTTCGGCCCCGTGGGCTGGCAATGAGCAGTTCTTC. Translating gives CASSSAPWAGNEQFF.

This clone appeared a few times. The chain joins TRBV4-2 to TRBJ1-2; TRBD1 agrees at 9 bases. V shed 1 base and J 1 base; nucleotides not matched to a gene: 1. The CDR3 consists of 15 residues. CDR1 is LGHNA, CDR2 YNFKEQ, per germline. CDR3 in amino acids: CASSQGQGVNYGYTF. The CDR3 nucleotides are TGTGCCAGCAGCCAAGGACAGGGGGTTAACTATGGCTACACCTTC.

The rearrangement joins TRBV23-1 to TRBJ1-2; maybe TRBD1 (5 bases). TRBV23-1 is filed as an ORF, its function uncertain. Trimming cost V 0 bases and J 8 bases, with 13 bases left between them. The CDR3 covers 14 residues. CDR3 DNA: TGCGCCAGCAGTCAATCAGTTGAAAGGGGAGGCTACACCTTC. Translation gives CASSQSVERGGYTF.

The rearrangement links TRBV9 to TRBJ1-1, with D perhaps matching TRBD1 (6 bases). This CDR3 contains 15 residues. The V and J ends lost 3 bases and 1 base respectively, with 13 bases between them. The germline V gene encodes CDR1 SGDLS and CDR2 YYNGEE. This chain's CDR3 is CASSGIRGRNTEAFF. CDR3 in DNA: TGTGCCAGCAGCGGGATCAGGGGCCGGAACACTGAAGCTTTCTTT.

V usage is TRBV5-8 and J usage is TRBJ2-5, with D possibly matching TRBD1 (5 bases). The CDR3 has 15 amino acids. With 1 base removed from V and 1 base from J, the gap between germline ends came to 11 bases. Germline V gene lookup returns CDR1 SGHTS and CDR2 YDEGEE. In DNA form, the CDR3 reads TGTGCCAGCAGCTTGAGACAGAATTTCCAAGAGACCCAGTACTTC. It yields the protein CASSLRQNFQETQYF.

The genes are TRBV6-5 and TRBJ1-6; D remains ambiguous. Per germline, CDR1 MNHEY and CDR2 SVGAGI. The V and J ends lost 2 bases and 5 bases respectively, with 4 bases between them. There are 13 residues in the CDR3. As DNA, the CDR3 is TGTGCCAGCAGTTACCAGAATAATTCACCCCTCCACTTT. This codes for CASSYQNNSPLHF.

V is TRBV25-1 and J is TRBJ2-1; 7 nucleotides line up with TRBD1. Germline CDR1 reads MGHDK; CDR2 reads SYGVNS. This CDR3 is 17 amino acids long. The V gene end was trimmed by 11 bases and the J gene end by 4 bases; junction bases not matched to a gene: 20. CDR3 protein: CAPVPTGPETIYNEQFF. CDR3 nucleotides: TGTGCCCCCGTCCCGACAGGGCCAGAAACAATTTACAATGAGCAGTTCTTC.

The chain recombines TRBV6-5 with TRBJ2-7, with a weak D call TRBD1 (6 bases). Germline CDR1 and CDR2: MNHEY and SVGAGI. The CDR3 covers 15 residues. Trimming pared 6 bases from V and 3 bases from J, leaving 18 bases between. The CDR3, as DNA: TGTGCCAGCAGAGACCACCGGGACACTTACTACGAGCAGTACGTC. The encoded protein is CASRDHRDTYYEQYV.

The V gene is TRBV6-5, the J gene TRBJ1-6; TRBD1 aligns across 7 bases. CDR1 and CDR2 (germline): MNHEY, SVGAGI. The CDR3 is 15 amino acids. The trim removed 7 bases at V and 7 bases at J, leaving 10 bases unmatched. CDR3 protein: CASKESTGRNSPLHF. The CDR3 region has the DNA TGTGCCAGCAAAGAATCGACAGGGAGGAATTCACCCCTCCACTTT.

This clone was seen a few times. The chain recombines TRBV27 with TRBJ2-7; TRBD2 matches 10 bases. The germline V gene encodes CDR1 MNHEY and CDR2 SMNVEV (reference sequence). With V trimmed by 6 bases and J by 1 base, 6 bases remained unmatched. This CDR3 has 15 amino acids. The CDR3 sequence: CASRPTSGSSYEQYV. CDR3 nucleotides: TGTGCCAGCAGGCCGACTAGCGGGTCTTCCTACGAGCAGTACGTC.